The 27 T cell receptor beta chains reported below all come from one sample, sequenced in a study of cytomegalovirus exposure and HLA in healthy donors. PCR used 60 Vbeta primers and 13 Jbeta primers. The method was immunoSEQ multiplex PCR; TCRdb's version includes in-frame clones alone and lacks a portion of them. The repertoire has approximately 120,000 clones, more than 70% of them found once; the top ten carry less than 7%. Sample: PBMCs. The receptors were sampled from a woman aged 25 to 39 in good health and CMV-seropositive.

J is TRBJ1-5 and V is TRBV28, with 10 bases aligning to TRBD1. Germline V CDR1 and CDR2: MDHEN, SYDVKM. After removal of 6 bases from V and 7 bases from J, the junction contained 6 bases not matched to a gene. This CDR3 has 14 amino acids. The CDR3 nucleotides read TGTGCCAGCAGGGGACAGGGGTTCGCCCAGCCCCAGCATTTT. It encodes CASRGQGFAQPQHF. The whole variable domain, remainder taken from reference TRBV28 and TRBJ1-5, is DVKVTQSSRYLVKRTGEKVFLECVQDMDHENMFWYRQDPGLGLRLIYFSYDVKMKEKGDIPEGYSVSREKKERFSLILESASTNQTSMYLCASRGQGFAQPQHFGDGTRLSIL.

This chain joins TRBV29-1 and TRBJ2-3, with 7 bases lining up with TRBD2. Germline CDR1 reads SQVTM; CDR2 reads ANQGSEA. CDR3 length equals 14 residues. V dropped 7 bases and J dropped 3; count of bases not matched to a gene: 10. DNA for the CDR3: TGCAGCGCCGCTCGGGAGGCCAGTACAGATACGCAGTATTTT. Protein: CSAAREASTDTQYF.

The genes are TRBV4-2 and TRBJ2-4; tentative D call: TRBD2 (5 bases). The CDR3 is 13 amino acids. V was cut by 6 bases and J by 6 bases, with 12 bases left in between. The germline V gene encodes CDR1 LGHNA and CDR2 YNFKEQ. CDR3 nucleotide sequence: TGTGCCAGCAGGTCGGGGAGTGGAAACATTCAGTACTTC. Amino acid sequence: CASRSGSGNIQYF.

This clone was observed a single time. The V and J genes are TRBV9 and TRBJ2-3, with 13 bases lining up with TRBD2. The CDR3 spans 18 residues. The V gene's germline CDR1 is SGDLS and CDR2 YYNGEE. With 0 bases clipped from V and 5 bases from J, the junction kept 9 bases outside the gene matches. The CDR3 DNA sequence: TGTGCCAGCAGCGTAGCTGATCCGGGACTAGCGGGGCAAGATACGCAGTATTTT. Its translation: CASSVADPGLAGQDTQYF.

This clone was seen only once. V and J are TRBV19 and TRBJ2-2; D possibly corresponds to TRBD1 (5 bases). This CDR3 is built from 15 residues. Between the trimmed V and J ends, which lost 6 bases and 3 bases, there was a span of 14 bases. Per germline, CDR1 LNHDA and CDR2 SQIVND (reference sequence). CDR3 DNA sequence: TGTGCCAGTAGGTTAGGCAGGGCGTACACCGGGGAGCTGTTTTTT. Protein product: CASRLGRAYTGELFF.

CDR3 loop: CASSADRGPEAFF. CDR3 nucleotide sequence: TGCGCCAGCAGCGCGGACAGGGGGCCAGAAGCTTTCTTT. The rearrangement uses TRBV5-1 and TRBJ1-1; 11 bases match TRBD1. V was clipped by 4 bases and J by 8 bases; unmatched bases: 4. CDR3 length: 13 residues. CDR1 and CDR2 (germline): SGHRS, YFSETQ. Filled out from reference TRBV5-1 and TRBJ1-1, the complete variable domain reads KAGVTQTPRYLIKTRGQQVTLSCSPISGHRSVSWYQQTPGQGLQFLFEYFSETQRNKGNFPGRFSGRQFSNSRSEMNVSTLELGDSALYLCASSADRGPEAFFGQGTRLTVV.

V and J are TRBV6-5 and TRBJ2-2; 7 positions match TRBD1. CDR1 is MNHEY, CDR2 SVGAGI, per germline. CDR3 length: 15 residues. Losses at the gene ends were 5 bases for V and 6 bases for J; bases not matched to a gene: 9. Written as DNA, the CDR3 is TGTGCCAGCAGTCCAACAGGGGTCCGGGCCGGGGAGCTGTTTTTT. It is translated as CASSPTGVRAGELFF.

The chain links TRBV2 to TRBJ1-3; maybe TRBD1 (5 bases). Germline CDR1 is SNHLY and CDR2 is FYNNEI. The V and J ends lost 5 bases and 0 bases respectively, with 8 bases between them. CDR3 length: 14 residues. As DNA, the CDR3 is TGTGCCAGCAGTCAGGGTCACTCTGGAAACACCATATATTTT. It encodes CASSQGHSGNTIYF.

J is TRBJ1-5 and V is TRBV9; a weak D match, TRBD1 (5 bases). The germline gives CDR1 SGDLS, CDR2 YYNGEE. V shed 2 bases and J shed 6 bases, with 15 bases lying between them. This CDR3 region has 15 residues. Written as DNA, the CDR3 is TGTGCCAGCAGCGTCGGGGGGGAGGCTCTTCAGCCCCAGCATTTT. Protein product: CASSVGGEALQPQHF.

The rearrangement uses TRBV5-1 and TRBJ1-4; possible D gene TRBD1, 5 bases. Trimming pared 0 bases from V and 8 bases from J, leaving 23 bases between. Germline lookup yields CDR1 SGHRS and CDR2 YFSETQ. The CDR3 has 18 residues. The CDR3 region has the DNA TGCGCCAGCAGCTTGGCCTTAAGTCCGGGGGGGGTCGGAGAAAAACTGTTTTTT. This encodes CASSLALSPGGVGEKLFF. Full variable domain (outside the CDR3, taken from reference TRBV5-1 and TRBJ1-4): KAGVTQTPRYLIKTRGQQVTLSCSPISGHRSVSWYQQTPGQGLQFLFEYFSETQRNKGNFPGRFSGRQFSNSRSEMNVSTLELGDSALYLCASSLALSPGGVGEKLFFGSGTQLSVL.

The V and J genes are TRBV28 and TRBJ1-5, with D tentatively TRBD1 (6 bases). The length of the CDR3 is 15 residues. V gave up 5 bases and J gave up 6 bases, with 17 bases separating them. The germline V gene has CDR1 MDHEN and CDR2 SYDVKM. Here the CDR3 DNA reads TGTGCCAGCAGTCTTCAGACAGGCGCCGGTCAGCCCCAGCATTTT. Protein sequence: CASSLQTGAGQPQHF.

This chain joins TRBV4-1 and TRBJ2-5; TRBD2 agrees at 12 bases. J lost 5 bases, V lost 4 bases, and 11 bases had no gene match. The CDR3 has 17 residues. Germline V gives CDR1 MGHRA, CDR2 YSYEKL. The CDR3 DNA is TGCGCCAGCAGCCCCCGGGCTAGCGGGGGGGCTGTGGAGACCCAGTACTTC. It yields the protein CASSPRASGGAVETQYF.

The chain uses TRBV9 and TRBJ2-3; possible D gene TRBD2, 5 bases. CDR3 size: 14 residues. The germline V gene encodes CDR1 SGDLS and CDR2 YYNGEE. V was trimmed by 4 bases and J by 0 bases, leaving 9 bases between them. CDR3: CASSPLVSTDTQYF. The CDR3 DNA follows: TGTGCCAGCAGCCCACTAGTAAGCACAGATACGCAGTATTTT.

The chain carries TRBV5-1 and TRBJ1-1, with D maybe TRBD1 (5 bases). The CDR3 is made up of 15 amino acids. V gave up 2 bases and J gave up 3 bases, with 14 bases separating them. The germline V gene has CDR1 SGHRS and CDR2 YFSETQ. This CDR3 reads CASSFLRVQDTEAFF. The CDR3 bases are TGCGCCAGCAGCTTCCTCAGGGTCCAGGACACTGAAGCTTTCTTT. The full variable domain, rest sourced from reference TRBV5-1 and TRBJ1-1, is KAGVTQTPRYLIKTRGQQVTLSCSPISGHRSVSWYQQTPGQGLQFLFEYFSETQRNKGNFPGRFSGRQFSNSRSEMNVSTLELGDSALYLCASSFLRVQDTEAFFGQGTRLTVV.

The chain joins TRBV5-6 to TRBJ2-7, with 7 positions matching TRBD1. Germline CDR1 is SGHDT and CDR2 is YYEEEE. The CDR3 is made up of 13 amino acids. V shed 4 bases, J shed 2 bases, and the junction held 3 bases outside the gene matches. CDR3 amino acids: CASSPGTAYEQYF. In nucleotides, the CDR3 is TGTGCCAGCAGCCCCGGGACAGCCTACGAGCAGTACTTC.

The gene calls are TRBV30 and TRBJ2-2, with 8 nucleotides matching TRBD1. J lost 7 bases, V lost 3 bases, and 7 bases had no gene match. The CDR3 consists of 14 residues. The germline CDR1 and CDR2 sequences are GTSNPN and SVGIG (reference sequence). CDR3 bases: TGTGCCTGGAGAAGCCAGGGGGCCGTCGGGGAGCTGTTTTTT. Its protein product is CAWRSQGAVGELFF.

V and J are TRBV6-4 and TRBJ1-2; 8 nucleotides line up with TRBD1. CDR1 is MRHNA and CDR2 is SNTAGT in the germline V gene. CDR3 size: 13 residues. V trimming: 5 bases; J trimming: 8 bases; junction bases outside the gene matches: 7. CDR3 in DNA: TGTGCCAGCAGTCCCGGGACAGGAGGAGGCTACACCTTC. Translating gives CASSPGTGGGYTF.

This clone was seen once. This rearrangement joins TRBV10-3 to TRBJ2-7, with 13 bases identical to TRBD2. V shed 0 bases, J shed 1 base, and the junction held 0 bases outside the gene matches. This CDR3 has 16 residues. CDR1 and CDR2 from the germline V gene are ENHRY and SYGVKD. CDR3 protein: CAISESGLAGSYEQYF. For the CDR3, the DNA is TGTGCCATCAGTGAGTCGGGACTAGCGGGATCCTACGAGCAGTACTTC.

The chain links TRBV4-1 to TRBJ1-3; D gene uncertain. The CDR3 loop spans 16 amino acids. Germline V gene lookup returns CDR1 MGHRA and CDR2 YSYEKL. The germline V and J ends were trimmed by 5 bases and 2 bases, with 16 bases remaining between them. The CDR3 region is CASSKRFLATGNTIYF. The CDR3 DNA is TGCGCCAGCAGCAAGCGGTTCTTAGCTACTGGAAACACCATATATTTT.

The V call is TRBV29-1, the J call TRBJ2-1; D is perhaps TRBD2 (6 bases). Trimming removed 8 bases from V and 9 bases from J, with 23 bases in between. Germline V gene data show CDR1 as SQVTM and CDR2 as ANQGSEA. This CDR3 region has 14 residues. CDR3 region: CSIGRDSADSEQFF. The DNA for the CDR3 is TGCAGCATCGGGCGGGACTCGGCCGATAGTGAGCAGTTCTTC.

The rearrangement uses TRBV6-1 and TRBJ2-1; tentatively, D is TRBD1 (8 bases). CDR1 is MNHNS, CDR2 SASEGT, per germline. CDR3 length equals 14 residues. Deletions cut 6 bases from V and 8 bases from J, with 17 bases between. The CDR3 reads CASRNYRGGDEQFF. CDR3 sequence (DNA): TGTGCCAGCAGGAACTACAGGGGGGGAGATGAGCAGTTCTTC.

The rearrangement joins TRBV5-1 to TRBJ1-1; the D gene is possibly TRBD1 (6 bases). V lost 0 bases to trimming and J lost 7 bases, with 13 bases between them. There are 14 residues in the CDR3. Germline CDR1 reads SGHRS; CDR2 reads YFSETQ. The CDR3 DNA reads TGCGCCAGCAGCTTGGAGTCAGGGGTGGGTGAAGCTTTCTTT. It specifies CASSLESGVGEAFF. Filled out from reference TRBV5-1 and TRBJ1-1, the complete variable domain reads KAGVTQTPRYLIKTRGQQVTLSCSPISGHRSVSWYQQTPGQGLQFLFEYFSETQRNKGNFPGRFSGRQFSNSRSEMNVSTLELGDSALYLCASSLESGVGEAFFGQGTRLTVV.

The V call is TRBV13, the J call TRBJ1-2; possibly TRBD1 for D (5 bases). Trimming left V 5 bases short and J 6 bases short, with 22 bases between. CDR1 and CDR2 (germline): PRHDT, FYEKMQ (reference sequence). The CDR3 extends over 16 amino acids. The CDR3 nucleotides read TGTGCCAGCAGCCCCCTTCAGGGATATAGTCGGGATGGCTACACCTTC. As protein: CASSPLQGYSRDGYTF.

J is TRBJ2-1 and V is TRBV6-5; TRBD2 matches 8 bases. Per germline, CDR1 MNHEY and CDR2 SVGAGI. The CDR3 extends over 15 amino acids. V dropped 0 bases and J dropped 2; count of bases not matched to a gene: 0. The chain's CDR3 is CASSYSAGAYNEQFF. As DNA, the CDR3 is TGTGCCAGCAGTTACTCAGCGGGAGCCTACAATGAGCAGTTCTTC.

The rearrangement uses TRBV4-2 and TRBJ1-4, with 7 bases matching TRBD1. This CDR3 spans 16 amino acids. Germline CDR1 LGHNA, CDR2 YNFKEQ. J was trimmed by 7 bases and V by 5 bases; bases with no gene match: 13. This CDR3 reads CASSSTGLRQGEKLFF. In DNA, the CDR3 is TGTGCCAGCAGCTCGACAGGGTTGAGACAGGGTGAAAAACTGTTTTTT.

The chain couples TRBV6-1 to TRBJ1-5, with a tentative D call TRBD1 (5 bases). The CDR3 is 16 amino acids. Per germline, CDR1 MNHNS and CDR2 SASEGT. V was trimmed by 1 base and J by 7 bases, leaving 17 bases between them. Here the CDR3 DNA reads TGTGCCAGCAGTGAAGGAGGGACCTACGGGGGACAGCCCCAGCATTTT. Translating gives CASSEGGTYGGQPQHF.

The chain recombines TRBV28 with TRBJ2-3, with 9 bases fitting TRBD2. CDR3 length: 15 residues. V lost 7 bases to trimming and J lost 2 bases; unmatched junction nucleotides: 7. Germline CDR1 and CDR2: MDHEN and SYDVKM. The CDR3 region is CASKSAGGPTDTQYF. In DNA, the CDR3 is TGTGCCAGCAAGTCGGCGGGAGGGCCCACAGATACGCAGTATTTT. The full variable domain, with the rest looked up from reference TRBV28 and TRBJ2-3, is DVKVTQSSRYLVKRTGEKVFLECVQDMDHENMFWYRQDPGLGLRLIYFSYDVKMKEKGDIPEGYSVSREKKERFSLILESASTNQTSMYLCASKSAGGPTDTQYFGPGTRLTVL.